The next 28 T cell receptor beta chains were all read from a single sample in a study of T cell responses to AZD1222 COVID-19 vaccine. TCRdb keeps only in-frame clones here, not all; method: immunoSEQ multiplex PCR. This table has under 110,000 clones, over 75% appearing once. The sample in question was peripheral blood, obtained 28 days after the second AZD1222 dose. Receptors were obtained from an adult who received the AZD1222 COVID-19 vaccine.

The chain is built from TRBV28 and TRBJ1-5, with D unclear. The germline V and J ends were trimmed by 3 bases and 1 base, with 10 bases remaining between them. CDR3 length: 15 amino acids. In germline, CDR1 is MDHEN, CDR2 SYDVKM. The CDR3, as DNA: TGTGCCAGCAGTTTTCAGGACCTAAGCAATCAGCCCCAGCATTTT. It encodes CASSFQDLSNQPQHF.

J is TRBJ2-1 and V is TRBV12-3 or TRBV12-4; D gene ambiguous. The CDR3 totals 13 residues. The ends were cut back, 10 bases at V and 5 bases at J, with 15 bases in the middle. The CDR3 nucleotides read TGTGCCACCCGTGGTCATTCCGACAATGAGCAGTTCTTC. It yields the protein CATRGHSDNEQFF.

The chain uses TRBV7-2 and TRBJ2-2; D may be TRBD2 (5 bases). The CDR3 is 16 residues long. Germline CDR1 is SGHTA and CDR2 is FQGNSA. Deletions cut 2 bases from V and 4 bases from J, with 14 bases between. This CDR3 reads CASSLRVAPITGELFF. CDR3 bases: TGTGCCAGCAGCTTACGTGTAGCGCCGATCACCGGGGAGCTGTTTTTT.

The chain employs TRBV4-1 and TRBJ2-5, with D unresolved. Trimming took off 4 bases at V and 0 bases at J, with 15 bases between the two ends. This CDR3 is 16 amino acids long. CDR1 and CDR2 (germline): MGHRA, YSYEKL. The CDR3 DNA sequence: TGCGCCAGCAGCCCCTCCACGGATCGGTACCAAGAGACCCAGTACTTC. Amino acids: CASSPSTDRYQETQYF.

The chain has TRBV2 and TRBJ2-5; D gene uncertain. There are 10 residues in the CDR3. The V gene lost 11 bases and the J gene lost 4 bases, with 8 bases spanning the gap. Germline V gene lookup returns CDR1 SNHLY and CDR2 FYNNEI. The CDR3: CAAARETQYF. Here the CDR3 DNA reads TGTGCCGCGGCGCGAGAGACCCAGTACTTC.

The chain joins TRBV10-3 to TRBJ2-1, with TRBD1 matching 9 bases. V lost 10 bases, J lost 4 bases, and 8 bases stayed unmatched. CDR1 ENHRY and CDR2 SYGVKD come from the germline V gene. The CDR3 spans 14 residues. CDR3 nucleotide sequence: TGTGCCACCCGATCAGGACAGGGGTACAATGAGCAGTTCTTC. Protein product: CATRSGQGYNEQFF.

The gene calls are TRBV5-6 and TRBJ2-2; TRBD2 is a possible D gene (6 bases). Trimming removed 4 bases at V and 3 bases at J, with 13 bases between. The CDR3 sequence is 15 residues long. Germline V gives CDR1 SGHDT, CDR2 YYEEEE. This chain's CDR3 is CASSGGARDTGELFF. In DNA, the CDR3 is TGTGCCAGCAGCGGCGGGGCCCGGGACACCGGGGAGCTGTTTTTT.

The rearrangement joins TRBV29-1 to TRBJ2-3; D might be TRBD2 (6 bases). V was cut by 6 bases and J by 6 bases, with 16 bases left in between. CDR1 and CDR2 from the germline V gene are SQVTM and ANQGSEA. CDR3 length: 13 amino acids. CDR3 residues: CSVSPSSVDTQYF. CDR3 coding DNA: TGCAGCGTGTCCCCCTCTAGCGTGGATACGCAGTATTTT.

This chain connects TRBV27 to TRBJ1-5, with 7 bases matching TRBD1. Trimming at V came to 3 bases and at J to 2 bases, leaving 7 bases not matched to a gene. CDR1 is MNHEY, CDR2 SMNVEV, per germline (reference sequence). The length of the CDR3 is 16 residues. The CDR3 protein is CASSLKGGAGNQPQHF. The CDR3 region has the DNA TGTGCCAGCAGTTTGAAAGGGGGCGCGGGCAATCAGCCCCAGCATTTT.

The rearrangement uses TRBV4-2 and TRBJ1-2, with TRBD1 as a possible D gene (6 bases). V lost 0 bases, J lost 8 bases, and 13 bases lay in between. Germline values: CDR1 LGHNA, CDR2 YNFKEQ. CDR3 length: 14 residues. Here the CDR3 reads CASSQDWGLGGYTF. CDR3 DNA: TGTGCCAGCAGCCAAGATTGGGGGCTAGGGGGCTACACCTTC.

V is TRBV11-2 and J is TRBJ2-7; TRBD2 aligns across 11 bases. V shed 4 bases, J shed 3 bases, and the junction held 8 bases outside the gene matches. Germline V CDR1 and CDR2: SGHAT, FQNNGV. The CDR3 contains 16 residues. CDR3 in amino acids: CASSSGTGLAGYEQYF. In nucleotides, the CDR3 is TGTGCCAGCAGCTCCGGGACCGGACTAGCGGGCTACGAGCAGTACTTC.

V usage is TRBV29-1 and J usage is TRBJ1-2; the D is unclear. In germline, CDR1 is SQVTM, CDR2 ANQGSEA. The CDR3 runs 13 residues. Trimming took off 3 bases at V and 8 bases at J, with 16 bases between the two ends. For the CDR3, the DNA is TGCAGCGTTGATACGCCCGGCTATGGGGGCTACACCTTC. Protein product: CSVDTPGYGGYTF.

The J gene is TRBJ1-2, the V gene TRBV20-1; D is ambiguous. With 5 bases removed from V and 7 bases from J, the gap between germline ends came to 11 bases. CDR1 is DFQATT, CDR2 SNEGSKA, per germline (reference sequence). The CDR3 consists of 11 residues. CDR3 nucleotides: TGCAGTGCTGGGCCTACCCGTGGCTACACCTTC. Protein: CSAGPTRGYTF.

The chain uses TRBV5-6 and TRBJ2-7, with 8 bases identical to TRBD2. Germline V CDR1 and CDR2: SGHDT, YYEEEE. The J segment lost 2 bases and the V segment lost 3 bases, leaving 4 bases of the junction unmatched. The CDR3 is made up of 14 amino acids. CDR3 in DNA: TGTGCCAGCAGCTCCGGGGGGGCGGCCTACGAGCAGTACTTC. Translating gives CASSSGGAAYEQYF.

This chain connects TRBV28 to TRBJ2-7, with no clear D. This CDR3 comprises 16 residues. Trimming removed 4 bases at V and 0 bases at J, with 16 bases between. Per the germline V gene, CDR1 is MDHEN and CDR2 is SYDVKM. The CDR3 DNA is TGTGCCAGCAGTTCCATAGCCTACATCCCCTCCTACGAGCAGTACTTC. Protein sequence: CASSSIAYIPSYEQYF.

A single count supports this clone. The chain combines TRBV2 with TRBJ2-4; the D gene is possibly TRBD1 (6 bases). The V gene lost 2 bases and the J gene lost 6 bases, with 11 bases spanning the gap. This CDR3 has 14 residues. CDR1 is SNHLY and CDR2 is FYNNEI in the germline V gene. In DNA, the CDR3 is TGTGCCAGCAGTGAAATTGGGACACTAAACATTCAGTACTTC. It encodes CASSEIGTLNIQYF.

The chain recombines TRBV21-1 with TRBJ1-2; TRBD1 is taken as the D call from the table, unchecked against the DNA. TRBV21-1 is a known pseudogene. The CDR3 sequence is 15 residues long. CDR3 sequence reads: CASSTKRDRVHGYTF. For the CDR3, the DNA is TGTGCCAGCAGCACTAAACGGGACAGGGTCCATGGCTACACCTTC.

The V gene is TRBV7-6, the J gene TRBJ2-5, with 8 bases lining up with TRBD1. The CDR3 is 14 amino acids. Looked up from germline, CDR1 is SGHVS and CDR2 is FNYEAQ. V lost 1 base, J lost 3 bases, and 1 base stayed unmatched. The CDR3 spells CASSLVTGEETQYF. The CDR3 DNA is TGTGCCAGCAGCTTAGTGACAGGGGAAGAGACCCAGTACTTC.

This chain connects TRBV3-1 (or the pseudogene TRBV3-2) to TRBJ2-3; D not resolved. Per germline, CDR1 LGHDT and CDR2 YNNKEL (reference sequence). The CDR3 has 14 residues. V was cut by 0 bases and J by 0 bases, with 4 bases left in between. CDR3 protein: CASSQELSTDTQYF. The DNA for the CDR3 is TGTGCCAGCAGCCAAGAGCTCAGCACAGATACGCAGTATTTT.

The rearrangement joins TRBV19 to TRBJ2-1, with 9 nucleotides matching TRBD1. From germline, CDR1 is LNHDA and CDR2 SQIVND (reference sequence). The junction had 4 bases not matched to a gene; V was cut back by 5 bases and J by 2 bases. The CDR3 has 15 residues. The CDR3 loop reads CASSGQGLPYNEQFF. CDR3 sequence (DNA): TGTGCCAGTAGTGGACAGGGGCTACCCTACAATGAGCAGTTCTTC.

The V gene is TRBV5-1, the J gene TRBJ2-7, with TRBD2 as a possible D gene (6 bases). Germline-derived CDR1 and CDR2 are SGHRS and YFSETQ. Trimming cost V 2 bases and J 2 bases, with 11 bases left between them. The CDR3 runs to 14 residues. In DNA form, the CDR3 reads TGCGCCAGCAGCTTCAATAGCGGTACCTACGAGCAGTACTTC. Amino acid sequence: CASSFNSGTYEQYF.

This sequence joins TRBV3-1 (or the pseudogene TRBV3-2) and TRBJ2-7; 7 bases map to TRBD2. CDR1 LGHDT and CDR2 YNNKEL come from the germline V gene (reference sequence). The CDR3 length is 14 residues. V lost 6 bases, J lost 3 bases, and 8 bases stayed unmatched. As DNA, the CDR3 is TGTGCCAGCAGTTCTCAACTAGCGAACTACGAGCAGTACTTC. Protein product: CASSSQLANYEQYF.

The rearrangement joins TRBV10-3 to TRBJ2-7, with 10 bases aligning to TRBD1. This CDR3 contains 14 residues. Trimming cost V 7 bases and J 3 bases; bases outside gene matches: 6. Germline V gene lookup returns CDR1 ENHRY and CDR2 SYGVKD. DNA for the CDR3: TGTGCCATCACCCCGGGACAGGGGCTCTACGAGCAGTACTTC. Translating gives CAITPGQGLYEQYF.

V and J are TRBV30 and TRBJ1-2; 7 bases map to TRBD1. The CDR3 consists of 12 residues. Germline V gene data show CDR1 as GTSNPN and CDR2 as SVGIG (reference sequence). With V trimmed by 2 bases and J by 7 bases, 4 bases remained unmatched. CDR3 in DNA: TGTGCCTGGAGTAGGACAGGCCGTGGCTACACCTTC. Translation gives CAWSRTGRGYTF.

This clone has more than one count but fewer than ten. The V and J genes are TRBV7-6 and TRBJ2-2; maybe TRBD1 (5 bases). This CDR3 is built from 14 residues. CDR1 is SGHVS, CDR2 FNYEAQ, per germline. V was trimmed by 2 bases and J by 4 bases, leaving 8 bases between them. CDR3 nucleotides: TGTGCCAGCAGCTTAAGCCAGGGCACCGGGGAGCTGTTTTTT. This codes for CASSLSQGTGELFF.

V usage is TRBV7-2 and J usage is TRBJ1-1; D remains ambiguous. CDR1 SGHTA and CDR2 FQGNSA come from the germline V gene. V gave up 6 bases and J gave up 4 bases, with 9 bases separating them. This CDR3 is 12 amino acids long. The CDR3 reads CASSQDRTEAFF. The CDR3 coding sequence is TGTGCCAGCAGTCAGGACCGCACTGAAGCTTTCTTT.

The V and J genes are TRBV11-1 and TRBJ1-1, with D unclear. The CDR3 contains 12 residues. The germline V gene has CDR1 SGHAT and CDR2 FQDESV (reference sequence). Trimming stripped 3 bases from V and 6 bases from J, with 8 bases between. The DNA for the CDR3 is TGTGCCAGCAGCTTTATAGGTCCTGAAGCTTTCTTT. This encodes CASSFIGPEAFF. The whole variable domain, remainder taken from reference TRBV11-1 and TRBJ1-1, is EAEVAQSPRYKITEKSQAVAFWCDPISGHATLYWYRQILGQGPELLVQFQDESVVDDSQLPKDRFSAERLKGVDSTLKIQPAELGDSAMYLCASSFIGPEAFFGQGTRLTVV.

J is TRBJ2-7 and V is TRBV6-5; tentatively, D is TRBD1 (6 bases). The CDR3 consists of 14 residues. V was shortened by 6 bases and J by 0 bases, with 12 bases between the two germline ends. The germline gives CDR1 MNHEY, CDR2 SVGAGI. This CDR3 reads CASRRQARSYEQYF. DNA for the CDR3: TGTGCCAGCAGAAGACAGGCCCGCTCCTACGAGCAGTACTTC.